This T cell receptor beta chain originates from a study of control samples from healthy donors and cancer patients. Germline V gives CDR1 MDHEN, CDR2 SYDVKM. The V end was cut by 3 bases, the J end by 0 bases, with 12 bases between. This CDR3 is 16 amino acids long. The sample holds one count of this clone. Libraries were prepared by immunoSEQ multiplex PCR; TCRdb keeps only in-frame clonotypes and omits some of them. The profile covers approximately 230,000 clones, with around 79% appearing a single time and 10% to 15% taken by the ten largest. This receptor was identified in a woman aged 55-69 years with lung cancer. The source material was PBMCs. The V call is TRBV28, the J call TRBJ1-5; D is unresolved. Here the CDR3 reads CASSFMTAYSNQPQHF. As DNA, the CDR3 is TGTGCCAGCAGTTTCATGACGGCCTATAGCAATCAGCCCCAGCATTTT. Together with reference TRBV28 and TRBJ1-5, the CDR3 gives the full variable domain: DVKVTQSSRYLVKRTGEKVFLECVQDMDHENMFWYRQDPGLGLRLIYFSYDVKMKEKGDIPEGYSVSREKKERFSLILESASTNQTSMYLCASSFMTAYSNQPQHFGDGTRLSIL.